This TCR beta chain was documented in a study of CXCR3-negative and CXCR3-positive naive CD8 T cells. The authors prepared UMI-labeled TRB cDNA libraries by 5' RACE. TCRdb re-called the 5' RACE reads and shows each CDR3 protein once, DNA omitted. This repertoire comprises tens of thousands of distinct CDR3 sequences; its ten largest clones make up approximately 1.5%. The sample was naive CXCR3- CD8+ T cells from blood. Subset described: CD45RO-CCR7+CD27+CD95- naive CD8+ T cells lacking CXCR3 (TNR3-). This sequence originates from a human donor in good health. Some clones in this sample may be carry-over from other donors' samples.

Here the CDR3 reads CSPGQGEAVAEAFF. The chain joins TRBV29-1 to TRBJ1-1; lacking DNA, the TRBD1 call made by TCRdb goes unchecked. Germline CDR1 reads SQVTM; CDR2 reads ANQGSEA. The CDR3 loop spans 14 amino acids.